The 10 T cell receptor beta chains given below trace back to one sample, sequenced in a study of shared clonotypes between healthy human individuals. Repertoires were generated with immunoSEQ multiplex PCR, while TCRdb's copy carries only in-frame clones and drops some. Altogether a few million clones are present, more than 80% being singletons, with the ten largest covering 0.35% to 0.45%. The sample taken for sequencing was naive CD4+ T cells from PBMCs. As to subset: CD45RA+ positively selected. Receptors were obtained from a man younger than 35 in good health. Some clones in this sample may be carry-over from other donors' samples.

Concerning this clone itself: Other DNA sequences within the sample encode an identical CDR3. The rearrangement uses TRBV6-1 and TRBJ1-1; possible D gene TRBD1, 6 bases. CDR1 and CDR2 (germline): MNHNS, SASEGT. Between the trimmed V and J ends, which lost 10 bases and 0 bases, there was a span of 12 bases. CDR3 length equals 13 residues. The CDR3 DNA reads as TGTGCCATCCGGGGGCATTTGAACACTGAAGCTTTCTTT. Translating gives CAIRGHLNTEAFF.

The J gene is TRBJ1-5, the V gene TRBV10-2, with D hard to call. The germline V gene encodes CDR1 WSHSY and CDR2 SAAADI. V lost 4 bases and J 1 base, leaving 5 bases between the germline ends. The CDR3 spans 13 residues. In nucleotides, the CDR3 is TGCGCCAGCAGTGCTGGGAGCAATCAGCCCCAGCATTTT. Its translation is CASSAGSNQPQHF.

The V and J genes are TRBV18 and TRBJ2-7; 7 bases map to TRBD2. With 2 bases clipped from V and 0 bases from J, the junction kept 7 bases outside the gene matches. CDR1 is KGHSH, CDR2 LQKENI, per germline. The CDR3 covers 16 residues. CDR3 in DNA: TGTGCCAGCTCACCATTGGCGGGAGCCCACTCCTACGAGCAGTACTTC. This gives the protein CASSPLAGAHSYEQYF.

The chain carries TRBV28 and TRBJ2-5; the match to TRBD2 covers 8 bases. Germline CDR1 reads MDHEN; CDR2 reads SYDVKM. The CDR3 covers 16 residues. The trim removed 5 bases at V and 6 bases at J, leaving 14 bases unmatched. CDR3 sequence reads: CASSTSPAAGEKTQYF. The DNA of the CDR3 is TGTGCCAGCAGTACAAGTCCCGCAGCGGGAGAGAAGACCCAGTACTTC. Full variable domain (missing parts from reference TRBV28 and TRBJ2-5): DVKVTQSSRYLVKRTGEKVFLECVQDMDHENMFWYRQDPGLGLRLIYFSYDVKMKEKGDIPEGYSVSREKKERFSLILESASTNQTSMYLCASSTSPAAGEKTQYFGPGTRLLVL.

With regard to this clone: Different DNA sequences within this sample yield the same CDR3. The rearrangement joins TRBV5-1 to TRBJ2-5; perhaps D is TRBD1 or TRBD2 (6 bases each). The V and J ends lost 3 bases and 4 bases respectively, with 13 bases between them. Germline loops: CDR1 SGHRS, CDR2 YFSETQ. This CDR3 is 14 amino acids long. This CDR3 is CASSSGGGRETQYF. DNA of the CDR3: TGCGCCAGCAGCTCCGGAGGGGGGCGAGAGACCCAGTACTTC.

In DNA form, the CDR3 reads TGTGCCAGAGCAAGGGATCTTAACACTGAAGCTTTCTTT. Translation: CARARDLNTEAFF. The chain combines TRBV2 with TRBJ1-1; no firm D call. The germline V gene has CDR1 SNHLY and CDR2 FYNNEI. V was cut by 9 bases and J by 2 bases, with 13 bases left in between. This CDR3 has 13 residues.

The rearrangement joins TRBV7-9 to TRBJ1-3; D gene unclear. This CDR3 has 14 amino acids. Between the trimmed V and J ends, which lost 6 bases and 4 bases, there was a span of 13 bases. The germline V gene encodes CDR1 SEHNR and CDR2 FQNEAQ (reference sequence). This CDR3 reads CASRYSALGNTIYF. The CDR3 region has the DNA TGTGCCAGCAGGTACAGCGCCCTCGGAAACACCATATATTTT.

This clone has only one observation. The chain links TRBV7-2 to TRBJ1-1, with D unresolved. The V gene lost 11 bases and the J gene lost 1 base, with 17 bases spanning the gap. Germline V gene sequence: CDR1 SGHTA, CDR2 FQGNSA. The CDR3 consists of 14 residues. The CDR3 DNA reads TGTGCCGGAGCCCCAATGGGTACGAACACTGAAGCTTTCTTT. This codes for CAGAPMGTNTEAFF. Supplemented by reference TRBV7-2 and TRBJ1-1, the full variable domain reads GAGVSQSPSNKVTEKGKDVELRCDPISGHTALYWYRQSLGQGLEFLIYFQGNSAPDKSGLPSDRFSAERTGGSVSTLTIQRTQQEDSAVYLCAGAPMGTNTEAFFGQGTRLTVV.

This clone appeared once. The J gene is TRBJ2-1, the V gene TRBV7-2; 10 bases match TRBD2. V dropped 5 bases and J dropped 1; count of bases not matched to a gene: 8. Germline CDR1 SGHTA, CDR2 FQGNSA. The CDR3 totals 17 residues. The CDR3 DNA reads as TGTGCCAGCAGCCCCCGGACTAGCGGTGGGTCCTACAATGAGCAGTTCTTC. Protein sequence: CASSPRTSGGSYNEQFF.

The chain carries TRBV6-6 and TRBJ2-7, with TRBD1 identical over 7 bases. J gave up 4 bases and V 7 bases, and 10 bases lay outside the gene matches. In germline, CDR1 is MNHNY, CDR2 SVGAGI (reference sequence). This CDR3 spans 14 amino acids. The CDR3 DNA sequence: TGTGCCAGCACCGAGACAGGGAGTATATACGAGCAGTACTTC. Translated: CASTETGSIYEQYF.